Below are 21 T cell receptor beta chains sequenced from a single sample in a study of T cells in localized non-small cell lung cancer. Assay used: immunoSEQ multiplex PCR; TCRdb lists only in-frame clones, some missing. The table records 100,000 to 150,000 clones, 89% of them present only once. Source: peripheral blood, taken before any cancer treatment. These receptors all come from a female donor older than 55 with stage I lung adenocarcinoma.

J is TRBJ1-2 and V is TRBV7-6; no clear D. The V end was cut by 5 bases, the J end by 13 bases, with 20 bases between. CDR1 is SGHVS, CDR2 FNYEAQ, per germline. The CDR3 is 13 amino acids. The CDR3 loop reads CASSADLNPLLTF. Here the CDR3 DNA reads TGTGCCAGCAGCGCAGATCTAAACCCCCTACTCACCTTC.

The rearrangement uses TRBV30 and TRBJ2-5; unclear D gene. Looked up from germline, CDR1 is GTSNPN and CDR2 is SVGIG (reference sequence). This CDR3 is 11 amino acids long. V dropped 5 bases and J dropped 0 bases, with 4 bases sitting between them. The CDR3 nucleotides read TGTGCCTGGGGGGACCAAGAGACCCAGTACTTC. Its protein is CAWGDQETQYF.

The rearrangement uses TRBV14 and TRBJ2-7; tentative D call: TRBD2 (6 bases). V was shortened by 4 bases and J by 7 bases, with 11 bases between the two germline ends. Germline V gives CDR1 SGHDN, CDR2 FVKESK. There are 12 residues in the CDR3. Here the CDR3 reads CASSRREGEQYF. In DNA, the CDR3 is TGTGCCAGCAGCCGGAGGGAAGGTGAGCAGTACTTC.

CDR3 region: CASSIGRGSSSSYNEQFF. The CDR3 DNA follows: TGTGCCAGTAGTATAGGTAGGGGATCCTCGAGCTCCTACAATGAGCAGTTCTTC. The chain recombines TRBV19 with TRBJ2-1; maybe TRBD1 (5 bases). The CDR3 extends over 18 amino acids. In germline, CDR1 is LNHDA, CDR2 SQIVND (reference sequence). Trimming pared 1 base from V and 0 bases from J, leaving 16 bases between.

The chain employs TRBV9 and TRBJ2-1; no clear D gene. Germline V gives CDR1 SGDLS, CDR2 YYNGEE. The CDR3 loop spans 13 amino acids. V was pared by 0 bases and J by 7 bases, with 8 bases between. The CDR3 spells CASSVEVGNEQFF. The CDR3 nucleotides are TGTGCCAGCAGCGTAGAAGTGGGGAATGAGCAGTTCTTC.

The chain recombines TRBV7-9 with TRBJ1-1; no reliable D call. Germline V gene lookup returns CDR1 SEHNR and CDR2 FQNEAQ (reference sequence). The CDR3 contains 14 residues. Trimming shortened V by 5 bases and J by 1 base, and 11 bases separated the two germline ends. The CDR3 DNA sequence: TGTGCCAGCAGCATCTCGGTTACGAACACTGAAGCTTTCTTT. The encoded protein is CASSISVTNTEAFF.

This clone was seen a single time. The rearrangement uses TRBV2 and TRBJ2-2; tentatively, D is TRBD2 (6 bases). V gave up 3 bases and J gave up 0 bases, with 8 bases separating them. CDR3 length equals 15 residues. CDR1 and CDR2 from the germline V gene are SNHLY and FYNNEI. The CDR3 region has the DNA TGTGCCAGCAGTGAGAAGCGGGCGAACACCGGGGAGCTGTTTTTT. Residues: CASSEKRANTGELFF.

The chain uses TRBV4-2 and TRBJ2-3; D might be TRBD2 (6 bases). CDR3 length: 17 amino acids. V was pared by 2 bases and J by 1 base, with 16 bases between. Germline CDR1 is LGHNA and CDR2 is YNFKEQ. The CDR3 DNA follows: TGTGCCAGCAGCCAAACCCACATTATAGCGGGCACAGATACGCAGTATTTT. Its translation is CASSQTHIIAGTDTQYF.

The gene calls are TRBV2 and TRBJ2-1; no clear D gene. The CDR3 totals 12 residues. Germline V CDR1 and CDR2: SNHLY, FYNNEI. V lost 5 bases, J lost 3 bases, and 5 bases lay in between. The CDR3 loop is CASSWDYNEQFF. CDR3 DNA sequence: TGTGCCAGCAGTTGGGACTACAATGAGCAGTTCTTC.

The V gene is TRBV27, the J gene TRBJ1-5; D remains unclear. V was pared by 0 bases and J by 8 bases, with 11 bases between. The germline V gene has CDR1 MNHEY and CDR2 SMNVEV (reference sequence). The CDR3 has 14 residues. CDR3 in amino acids: CASSLSSTTEPQHF. The CDR3 coding sequence is TGTGCCAGCAGTTTATCCAGTACAACAGAGCCCCAGCATTTT.

This chain uses TRBV21-1 with TRBJ1-3. TRBV21-1 is shown as a pseudogene. The CDR3 runs 16 residues. The CDR3 region is CASSKDGGGTGNTIYF. The CDR3 DNA sequence: TGTGCCAGCAGCAAAGATGGGGGAGGTACAGGAAACACCATATATTTT.

The CDR3 sequence: CASSYIAGTYNEQFF. CDR3 nucleotide sequence: TGTGCCAGCAGTTACATAGCGGGAACCTACAATGAGCAGTTCTTC. This chain joins TRBV7-3 and TRBJ2-1, with 8 bases aligning to TRBD2. The CDR3 sequence is 15 residues long. Unmatched junction bases numbered 6, after V lost 6 bases and J lost 2 bases. CDR1 and CDR2 (germline): SGHTA, FQGTGA.

J is TRBJ2-3 and V is TRBV10-1, with D perhaps TRBD2 (5 bases). Deletions cut 4 bases from V and 2 bases from J, with 13 bases between. Germline V CDR1 and CDR2: WNHNN, SYGVQD (reference sequence). CDR3 length: 15 residues. This chain's CDR3 is CASSGTRGFTDTQYF. CDR3 DNA sequence: TGCGCCAGCAGTGGAACCCGGGGATTCACAGATACGCAGTATTTT.

The chain couples TRBV5-4 to TRBJ2-5; 10 bases are a match to TRBD2. This CDR3 is built from 15 residues. From germline, CDR1 is SGHNT and CDR2 YYREEE (reference sequence). Germline trimming cut 1 base from V and 2 bases from J; bases unmatched to any gene: 2. CDR3 protein: CASSLTSGKQETQYF. CDR3 sequence (DNA): TGTGCCAGCAGCTTGACTAGCGGGAAACAAGAGACCCAGTACTTC.

The chain is built from TRBV7-9 and TRBJ2-2; the D gene is possibly TRBD1 (6 bases). Germline values: CDR1 SEHNR, CDR2 FQNEAQ (reference sequence). This CDR3 region has 16 residues. Trimming took 5 bases from V and 5 from J, leaving 18 bases between them. The CDR3 here is CASSDAQGFGTGELFF. CDR3 sequence (DNA): TGTGCCAGCAGCGACGCTCAGGGGTTTGGAACCGGGGAGCTGTTTTTT.

This rearrangement joins TRBV29-1 to TRBJ1-2; tentatively, D is TRBD1 (6 bases). CDR3 length: 14 amino acids. Germline V CDR1 and CDR2: SQVTM, ANQGSEA. With 2 bases removed from V and 3 bases from J, the gap between germline ends came to 13 bases. CDR3 sequence (DNA): TGCAGCGTTGAACTAGCGACAGGTTACTATGGCTACACCTTC. It specifies CSVELATGYYGYTF.

This clone appeared once. The chain carries TRBV7-6 and TRBJ1-4; D is perhaps TRBD1 (5 bases). CDR3 size: 17 residues. Per germline, CDR1 SGHVS and CDR2 FNYEAQ. V was trimmed by 2 bases and J by 7 bases, leaving 20 bases between them. CDR3: CASSLNGGSGPAEKLFF. The CDR3 DNA reads TGTGCCAGCAGCTTAAACGGGGGAAGTGGACCTGCTGAAAAACTGTTTTTT.

V usage is TRBV6-5 and J usage is TRBJ2-5; D might be TRBD1 (5 bases). Germline CDR1 and CDR2: MNHEY and SVGAGI. The CDR3 is made up of 13 amino acids. Between the trimmed V and J ends, which lost 5 bases and 1 base, there was a span of 8 bases. Here the CDR3 DNA reads TGTGCCAGCAGTCGGACATTCCAAGAGACCCAGTACTTC. Amino acids: CASSRTFQETQYF.

The gene calls are TRBV6-4 and TRBJ1-2; D is unresolved. Germline V lookup: CDR1 MRHNA, CDR2 SNTAGT. V lost 6 bases to trimming and J lost 9 bases, with 11 bases between them. The CDR3 spans 11 residues. Here the CDR3 reads CASSLGLSYTF. CDR3 DNA sequence: TGTGCCAGCAGCCTAGGTCTCAGCTACACCTTC.

The chain links TRBV10-3 to TRBJ2-7, with a possible D match to TRBD2 (6 bases). The germline V gene encodes CDR1 ENHRY and CDR2 SYGVKD. The CDR3 has 13 amino acids. Between the trimmed V and J ends, which lost 10 bases and 5 bases, there was a span of 18 bases. CDR3 protein: CATWSGGINEQYF. CDR3 bases: TGTGCCACGTGGTCCGGGGGAATCAACGAGCAGTACTTC.

There are a few counts of this clone. CDR3 DNA: TGTGCCAGCAGCCAAGACCGCCAGGTAACCTACAATGAGCAGTTCTTC. The encoded protein is CASSQDRQVTYNEQFF. This chain connects TRBV14 to TRBJ2-1; no clear D gene. V was pared by 0 bases and J by 2 bases, with 11 bases between. CDR3 size: 16 residues. In germline, CDR1 is SGHDN, CDR2 FVKESK.